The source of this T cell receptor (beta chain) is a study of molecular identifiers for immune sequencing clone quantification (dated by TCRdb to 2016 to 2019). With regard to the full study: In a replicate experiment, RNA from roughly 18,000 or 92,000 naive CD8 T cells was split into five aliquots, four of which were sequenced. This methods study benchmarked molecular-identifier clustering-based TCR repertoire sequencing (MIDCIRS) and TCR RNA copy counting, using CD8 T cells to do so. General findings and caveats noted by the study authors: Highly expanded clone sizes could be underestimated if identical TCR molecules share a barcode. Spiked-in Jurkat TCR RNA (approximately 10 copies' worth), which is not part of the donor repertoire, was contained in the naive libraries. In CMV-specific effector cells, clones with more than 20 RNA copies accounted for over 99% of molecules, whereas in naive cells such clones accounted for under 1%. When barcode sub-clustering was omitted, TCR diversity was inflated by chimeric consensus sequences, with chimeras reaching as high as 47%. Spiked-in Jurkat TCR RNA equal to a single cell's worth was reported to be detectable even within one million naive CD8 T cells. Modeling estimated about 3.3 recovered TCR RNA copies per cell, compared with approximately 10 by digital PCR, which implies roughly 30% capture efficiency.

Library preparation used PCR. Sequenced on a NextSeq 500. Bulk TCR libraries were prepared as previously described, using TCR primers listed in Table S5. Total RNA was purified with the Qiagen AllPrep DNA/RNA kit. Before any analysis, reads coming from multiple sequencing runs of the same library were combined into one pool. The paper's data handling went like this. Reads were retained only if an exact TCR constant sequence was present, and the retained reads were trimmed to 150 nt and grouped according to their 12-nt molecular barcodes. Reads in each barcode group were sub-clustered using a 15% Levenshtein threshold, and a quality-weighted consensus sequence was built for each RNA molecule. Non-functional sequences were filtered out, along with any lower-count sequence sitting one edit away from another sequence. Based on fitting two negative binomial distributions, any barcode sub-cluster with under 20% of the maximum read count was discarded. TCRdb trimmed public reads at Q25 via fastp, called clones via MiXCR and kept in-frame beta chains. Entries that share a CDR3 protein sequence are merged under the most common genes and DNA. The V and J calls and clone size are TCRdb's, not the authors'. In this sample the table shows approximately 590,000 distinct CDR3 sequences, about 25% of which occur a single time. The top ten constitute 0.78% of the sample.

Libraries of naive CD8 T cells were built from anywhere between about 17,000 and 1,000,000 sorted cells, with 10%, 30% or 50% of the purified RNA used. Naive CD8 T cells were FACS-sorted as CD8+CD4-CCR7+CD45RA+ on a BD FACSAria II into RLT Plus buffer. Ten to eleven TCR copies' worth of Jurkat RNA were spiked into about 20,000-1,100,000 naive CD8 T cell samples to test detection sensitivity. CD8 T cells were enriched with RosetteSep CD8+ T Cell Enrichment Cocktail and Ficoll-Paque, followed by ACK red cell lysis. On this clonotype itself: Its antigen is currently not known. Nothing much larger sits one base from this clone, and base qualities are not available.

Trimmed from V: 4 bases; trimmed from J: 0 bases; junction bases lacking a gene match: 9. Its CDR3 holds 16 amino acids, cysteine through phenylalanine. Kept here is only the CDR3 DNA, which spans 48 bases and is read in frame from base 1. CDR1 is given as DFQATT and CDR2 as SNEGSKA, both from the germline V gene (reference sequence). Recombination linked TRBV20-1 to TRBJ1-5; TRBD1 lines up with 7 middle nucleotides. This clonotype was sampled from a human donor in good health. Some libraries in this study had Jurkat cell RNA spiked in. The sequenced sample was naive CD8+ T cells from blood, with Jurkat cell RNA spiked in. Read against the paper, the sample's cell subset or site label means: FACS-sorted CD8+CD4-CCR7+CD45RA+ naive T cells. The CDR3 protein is CSATDRDSNSNQPQHF. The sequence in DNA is TGCAGTGCTACCGACAGGGATTCCAATAGCAATCAGCCCCAGCATTTT.